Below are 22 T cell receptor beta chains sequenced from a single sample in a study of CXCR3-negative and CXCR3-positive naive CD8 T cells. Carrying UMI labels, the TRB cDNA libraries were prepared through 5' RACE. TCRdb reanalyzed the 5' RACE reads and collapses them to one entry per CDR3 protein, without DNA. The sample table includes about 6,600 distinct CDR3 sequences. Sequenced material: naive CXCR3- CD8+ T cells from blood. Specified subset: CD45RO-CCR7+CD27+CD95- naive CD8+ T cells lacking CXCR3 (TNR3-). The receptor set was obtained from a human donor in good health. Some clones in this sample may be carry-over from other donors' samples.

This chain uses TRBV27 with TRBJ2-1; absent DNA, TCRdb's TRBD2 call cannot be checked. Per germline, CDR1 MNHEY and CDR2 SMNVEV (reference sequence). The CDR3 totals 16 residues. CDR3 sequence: CASSTLLTSAGNEQFF.

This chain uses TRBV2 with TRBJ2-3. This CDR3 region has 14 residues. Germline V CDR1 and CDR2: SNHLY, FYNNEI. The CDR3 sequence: CASKHGDSTDTKYF.

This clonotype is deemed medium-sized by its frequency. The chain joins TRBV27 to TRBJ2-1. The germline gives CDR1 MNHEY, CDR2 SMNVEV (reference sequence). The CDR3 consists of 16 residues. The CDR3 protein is CASRIFGGVSYNEQFF.

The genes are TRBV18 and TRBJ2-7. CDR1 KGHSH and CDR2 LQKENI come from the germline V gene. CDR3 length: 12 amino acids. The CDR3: CASSPQGNEQYF.

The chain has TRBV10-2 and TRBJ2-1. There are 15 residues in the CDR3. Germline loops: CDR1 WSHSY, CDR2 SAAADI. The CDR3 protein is CASSESGSSYNEQFF.

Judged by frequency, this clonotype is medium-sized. CDR3 in amino acids: CSVDSPSGTHNEQFF. This chain uses TRBV29-1 with TRBJ2-1; TCRdb proposes TRBD2, but this gene call is untestable without DNA. Germline values: CDR1 SQVTM, CDR2 ANQGSEA. This CDR3 is built from 15 residues.

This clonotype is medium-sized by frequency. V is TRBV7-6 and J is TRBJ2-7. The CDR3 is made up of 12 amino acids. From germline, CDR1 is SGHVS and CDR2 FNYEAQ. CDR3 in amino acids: CASSFGSYEQYF.

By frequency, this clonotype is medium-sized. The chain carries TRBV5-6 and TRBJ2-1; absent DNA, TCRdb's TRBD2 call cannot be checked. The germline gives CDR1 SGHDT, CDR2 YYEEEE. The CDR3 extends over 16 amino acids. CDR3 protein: CASSLGGTSGSREQFF.

Here the CDR3 reads CASSQDSRYKFF. This rearrangement joins TRBV4-3 to TRBJ2-1. The CDR3 is 12 amino acids. Germline loops: CDR1 LGHNA, CDR2 YSLEER.

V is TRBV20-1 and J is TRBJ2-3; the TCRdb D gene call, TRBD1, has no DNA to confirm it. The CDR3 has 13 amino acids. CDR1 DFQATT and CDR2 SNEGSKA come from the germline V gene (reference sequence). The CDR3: CSARDSGLDTQYF.

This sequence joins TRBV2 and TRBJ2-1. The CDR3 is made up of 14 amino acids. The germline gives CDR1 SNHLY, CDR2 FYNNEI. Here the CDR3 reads CASSEGAGYNEQFF.

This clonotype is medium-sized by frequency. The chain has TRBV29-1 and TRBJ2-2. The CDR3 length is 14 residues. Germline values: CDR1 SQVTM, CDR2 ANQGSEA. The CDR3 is CSVVPIHHTGELFF.

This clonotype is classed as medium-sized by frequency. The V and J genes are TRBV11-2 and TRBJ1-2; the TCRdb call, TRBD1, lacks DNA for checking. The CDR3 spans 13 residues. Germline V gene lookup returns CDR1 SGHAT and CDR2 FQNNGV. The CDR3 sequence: CASSQGPNYGYTF.

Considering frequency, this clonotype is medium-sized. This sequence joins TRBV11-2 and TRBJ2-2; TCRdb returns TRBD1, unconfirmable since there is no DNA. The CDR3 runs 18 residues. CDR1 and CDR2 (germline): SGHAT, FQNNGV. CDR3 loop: CASSPRGATDPNTGELFF. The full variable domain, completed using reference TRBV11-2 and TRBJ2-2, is EAGVAQSPRYKIIEKRQSVAFWCNPISGHATLYWYQQILGQGPKLLIQFQNNGVVDDSQLPKDRFSAERLKGVDSTLKIQPAKLEDSAVYLCASSPRGATDPNTGELFFGEGSRLTVL.

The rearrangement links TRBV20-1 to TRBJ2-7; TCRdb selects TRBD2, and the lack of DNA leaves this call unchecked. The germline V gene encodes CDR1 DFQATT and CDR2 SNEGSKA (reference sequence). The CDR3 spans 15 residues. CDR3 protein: CSARGPSGISYEQYF.

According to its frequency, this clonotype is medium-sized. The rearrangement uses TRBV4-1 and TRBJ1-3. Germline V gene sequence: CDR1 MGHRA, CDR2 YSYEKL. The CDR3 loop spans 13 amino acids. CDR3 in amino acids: CASSQVTGNTIYF.

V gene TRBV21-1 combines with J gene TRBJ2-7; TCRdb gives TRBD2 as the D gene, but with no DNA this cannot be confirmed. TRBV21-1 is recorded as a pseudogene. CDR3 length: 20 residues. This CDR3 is CASSTPVGLASWGSFYEQYF.

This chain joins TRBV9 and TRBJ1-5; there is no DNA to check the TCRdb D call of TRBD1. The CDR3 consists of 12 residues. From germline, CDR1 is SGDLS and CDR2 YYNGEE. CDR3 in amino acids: CAGLVRNQPQHF.

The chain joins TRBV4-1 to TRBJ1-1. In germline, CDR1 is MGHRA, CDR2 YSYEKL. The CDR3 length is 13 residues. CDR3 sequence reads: CASSQEAFTEAFF.

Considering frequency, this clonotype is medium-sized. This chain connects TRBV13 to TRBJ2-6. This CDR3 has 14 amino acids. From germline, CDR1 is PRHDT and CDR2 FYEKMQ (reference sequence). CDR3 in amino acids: CASTSASGANVLTF.

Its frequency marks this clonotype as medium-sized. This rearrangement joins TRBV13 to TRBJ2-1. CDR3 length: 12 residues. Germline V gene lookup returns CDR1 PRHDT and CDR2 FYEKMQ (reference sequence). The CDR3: CASSLGRIEQFF.

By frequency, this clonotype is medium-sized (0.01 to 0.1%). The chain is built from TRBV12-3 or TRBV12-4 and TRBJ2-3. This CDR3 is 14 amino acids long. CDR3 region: CASVTGLSTDTQYF.